A single sample is the source of the 2 T cell receptor beta chains below, sequenced in a study of OX40 agonist ivuxolimab in advanced cancers. Data came from immunoSEQ multiplex PCR; TCRdb stores just in-frame clones and leaves some out. In the table there are roughly 56,000 clones, 65% to 85% of which are singletons. The sequences come from CD4+ or CD8+ T cells sorted from blood, collected in a trial of the OX40 agonist ivuxolimab. These receptors all come from an adult with an advanced solid tumor such as melanoma, head and neck, liver or kidney cancer.

This clone has a single count. The V gene is TRBV11-2, the J gene TRBJ1-3; tentative D call: TRBD1 (5 bases). V lost 3 bases and J 0 bases, leaving 9 bases between the germline ends. Germline CDR1 reads SGHAT; CDR2 reads FQNNGV. This CDR3 spans 15 amino acids. CDR3 protein: CASSFGTVSGNTIYF. DNA for the CDR3: TGTGCCAGCAGCTTCGGGACCGTCTCTGGAAACACCATATATTTT.

The chain uses TRBV7-8 and TRBJ2-3; the D is unclear. The CDR3 is 17 residues long. Germline V gene lookup returns CDR1 SGHVS and CDR2 FQNEAQ. Trimming removed 5 bases from V and 1 base from J, with 19 bases in between. The CDR3 nucleotides read TGTGCCAGCAGCCCGTATCGGTTAGGAACAGGCACAGATACGCAGTATTTT. The encoded protein is CASSPYRLGTGTDTQYF.